Each of the 27 T cell receptor beta chains below was sequenced from the same sample in a study of CD8 T cell repertoires and HIV-1 epitope variants. These TCRs are of unknown antigen specificity. Produced via immunoSEQ multiplex PCR; TCRdb's table is partial and in-frame only. The repertoire holds roughly 4,100 clones, with around 68% as singletons. The sample consisted of cultured CD8+ T cells derived from PBMCs. The receptors were gathered from a male donor with HIV.

The chain carries TRBV9 and TRBJ1-1, with 8 bases that match TRBD1. CDR3 length: 15 amino acids. Germline-derived CDR1 and CDR2 are SGDLS and YYNGEE. Trimming at V came to 5 bases and at J to 1 base, leaving 7 bases not matched to a gene. The CDR3, as DNA: TGTGCCAGCAGGCCGGAGGGGACAGGGAACACTGAAGCTTTCTTT. Its translation: CASRPEGTGNTEAFF.

V is TRBV19 and J is TRBJ1-6; D is unclear. This CDR3 has 16 residues. Looked up from germline, CDR1 is LNHDA and CDR2 is SQIVND (reference sequence). V dropped 4 bases and J dropped 1 base, with 11 bases sitting between them. The CDR3 nucleotides read TGTGCCAGTAGTAAGGTCCGGGCGTCCTATAATTCACCCCTCCACTTT. This encodes CASSKVRASYNSPLHF.

The CDR3 sequence is CAISESVEETQYF. The CDR3 DNA is TGTGCCATCAGTGAAAGTGTGGAAGAGACCCAGTACTTC. The chain joins TRBV10-3 to TRBJ2-5; no reliable D call. V gave up 3 bases and J gave up 3 bases, with 8 bases separating them. The V gene's germline CDR1 is ENHRY and CDR2 SYGVKD. The CDR3 covers 13 residues.

V usage is TRBV4-3 and J usage is TRBJ2-7; 7 positions match TRBD1. This CDR3 comprises 14 residues. V gave up 1 base and J gave up 3 bases; unmatched junction bases: 3. Germline V lookup: CDR1 LGHNA, CDR2 YSLEER. Here the CDR3 reads CASSQGAGGYEQYF. Written as DNA, the CDR3 is TGCGCCAGCAGCCAAGGAGCAGGGGGCTACGAGCAGTACTTC.

The rearrangement joins TRBV6-5 to TRBJ2-7; D not certain. Germline CDR1 and CDR2: MNHEY and SVGAGI. This CDR3 has 15 amino acids. The V gene lost 0 bases and the J gene lost 0 bases, with 9 bases spanning the gap. The CDR3 region is CASSYSVDSSYEQYF. The DNA of the CDR3 is TGTGCCAGCAGTTACTCTGTGGATAGCTCCTACGAGCAGTACTTC.

This chain joins TRBV7-9 and TRBJ2-5; D is possibly TRBD2 (5 bases). V was cut by 5 bases and J by 1 base, with 11 bases left in between. This CDR3 region has 14 residues. Germline CDR1 reads SEHNR; CDR2 reads FQNEAQ (reference sequence). The CDR3 coding sequence is TGTGCCAGCAGCCACCCGGGATTCCAAGAGACCCAGTACTTC. It is translated as CASSHPGFQETQYF.

V usage is TRBV30 and J usage is TRBJ2-7; 7 bases map to TRBD1. Germline V gene lookup returns CDR1 GTSNPN and CDR2 SVGIG (reference sequence). The CDR3 loop spans 14 amino acids. The ends lost 2 bases at V and 0 bases at J; junction bases unmatched: 4. The chain's CDR3 is CAWSWDSFSYEQYF. The CDR3 nucleotides read TGTGCCTGGAGTTGGGACAGCTTCTCCTACGAGCAGTACTTC.

Only a few counts were recorded for this clone. The genes are TRBV5-6 and TRBJ1-4, with TRBD1 matching over 7 bases. The V gene's germline CDR1 is SGHDT and CDR2 YYEEEE. The CDR3 loop spans 16 amino acids. Trimming at V came to 4 bases and at J to 3 bases, leaving 9 bases not matched to a gene. This CDR3 is CASSGDREGANEKLFF. The CDR3 bases are TGTGCCAGCAGCGGTGACAGGGAAGGTGCTAATGAAAAACTGTTTTTT.

The chain is built from TRBV13 and TRBJ2-7; no firm D call. The length of the CDR3 is 16 residues. Germline V gene sequence: CDR1 PRHDT, CDR2 FYEKMQ (reference sequence). Trimming left V 5 bases short and J 0 bases short, with 17 bases between. CDR3 protein: CASSKPEGPSSYEQYF. The CDR3, as DNA: TGTGCCAGCAGCAAACCAGAAGGCCCAAGCTCCTACGAGCAGTACTTC.

The rearrangement uses TRBV6-5 and TRBJ2-7; 9 bases line up with TRBD1. The length of the CDR3 is 16 residues. J was trimmed by 3 bases and V by 1 base; bases with no gene match: 7. Germline-derived CDR1 and CDR2 are MNHEY and SVGAGI. Written as DNA, the CDR3 is TGTGCCAGCAGTTACTGGTCCCGGGACAGGGACTACGAGCAGTACTTC. Translating it yields CASSYWSRDRDYEQYF.

V is TRBV4-1 and J is TRBJ2-7; weak D call: TRBD1 (5 bases). The V end lost 0 bases, the J end lost 2 bases, and 17 bases lay between the germline ends. The CDR3 is 17 amino acids. CDR1 and CDR2 from the germline V gene are MGHRA and YSYEKL. The CDR3 nucleotides are TGCGCCAGCAGCCAAGAATTGGGCCAGGGCGTACCCTACGAGCAGTACTTC. This encodes CASSQELGQGVPYEQYF.

V gene TRBV18 combines with J gene TRBJ2-1; 9 nucleotides agree with TRBD1. Germline V CDR1 and CDR2: KGHSH, LQKENI. The CDR3 spans 18 residues. Germline trimming cut 0 bases from V and 3 bases from J; bases unmatched to any gene: 9. CDR3 sequence: CASSPPTGGLRSYNEQFF. The CDR3 DNA sequence: TGTGCCAGCTCACCACCCACAGGGGGCCTAAGGAGCTACAATGAGCAGTTCTTC.

This clone was seen a single time. The V call is TRBV7-8, the J call TRBJ2-1; D might be TRBD2 (5 bases). The germline V and J ends were trimmed by 1 base and 4 bases, with 11 bases remaining between them. The CDR3 sequence is 15 residues long. Germline V gene data show CDR1 as SGHVS and CDR2 as FQNEAQ. CDR3 region: CASSLESGTYNEQFF. The CDR3 DNA sequence: TGTGCCAGCAGCTTAGAGAGCGGTACTTACAATGAGCAGTTCTTC.

The chain carries TRBV28 and TRBJ2-1; D unresolved. The V end lost 4 bases, the J end lost 9 bases, and 10 bases lay between the germline ends. CDR3 size: 12 residues. The germline V gene encodes CDR1 MDHEN and CDR2 SYDVKM. CDR3: CASSWGSVEQFF. The CDR3 DNA follows: TGTGCCAGCAGTTGGGGTAGTGTTGAGCAGTTCTTC.

This chain joins TRBV7-2 and TRBJ2-7; TRBD2 matches 7 bases. The CDR3 consists of 12 residues. V was pared by 4 bases and J by 7 bases, with 4 bases of the junction left unmatched. The germline CDR1 and CDR2 sequences are SGHTA and FQGNSA. CDR3 loop: CASSSTSLEQYF. The CDR3 DNA follows: TGTGCCAGCAGCTCGACTAGCTTAGAGCAGTACTTC.

The rearrangement links TRBV19 to TRBJ2-2; the D call may be TRBD1 or TRBD2 (5 bases each). The ends were cut back, 8 bases at V and 3 bases at J, with 10 bases in the middle. Germline CDR1 LNHDA, CDR2 SQIVND (reference sequence). This CDR3 has 13 residues. The CDR3 DNA reads as TGTGCCAGTGGGTGGGGGTACACCGGGGAGCTGTTTTTT. This codes for CASGWGYTGELFF.

This clone has only one observation. This chain connects TRBV10-1 to TRBJ2-2; TRBD1 matches at 12 bases. Germline-derived CDR1 and CDR2 are WNHNN and SYGVQD (reference sequence). The CDR3 consists of 17 residues. V gave up 0 bases and J gave up 5 bases; unmatched junction bases: 4. Here the CDR3 DNA reads TGCGCCAGCAGTGAGTCGGGACAGGGGGCGTTAACCGGGGAGCTGTTTTTT. Encoded protein: CASSESGQGALTGELFF.

On this clone itself: It is likely a read error, because the conserved phenylalanine at the end of the CDR3 is missing. No DNA is shown, since the ends of the CDR3 on it are uncertain; the CDR3 is the one TCRdb lists. The J gene is TRBJ1-5, the V gene TRBV7-9; the table's D call of TRBD1 was not tested on the DNA. The CDR3 length is 10 residues, termini included. CDR1 SEHNR and CDR2 FQNEAQ come from the germline V gene (reference sequence). The CDR3 protein is CASSPDSREI.

V and J are TRBV11-2 and TRBJ2-7; 9 bases are a match to TRBD1. Trimming took 5 bases from V and 3 from J; bases not matched to a gene: 5. The germline V gene encodes CDR1 SGHAT and CDR2 FQNNGV. CDR3 length equals 14 residues. The CDR3 loop reads CASSVPGQGYEQYF. In nucleotides, the CDR3 is TGTGCCAGCAGCGTACCGGGACAGGGCTACGAGCAGTACTTC.

The CDR3 DNA sequence: TGTGCCAGCAGCTTGGGGACAGGGCTCACCGGGGAGCTGTTTTTT. As protein: CASSLGTGLTGELFF. The gene calls are TRBV7-1 and TRBJ2-2; 9 nucleotides match TRBD1. TRBV7-1 has ORF status, its function being uncertain. Trimming removed 4 bases from V and 4 bases from J; junction bases left unmatched: 4. The CDR3 spans 15 residues.

The CDR3 is CASSQGAGGYEQYF. The CDR3 nucleotides read TGCGCCAGCAGCCAAGGAGCAGGGGGCTACGAGCAGTACTTC. This rearrangement joins TRBV4-1 to TRBJ2-7, with 7 positions matching TRBD1. The CDR3 runs to 14 residues. Looked up from germline, CDR1 is MGHRA and CDR2 is YSYEKL. V shed 1 base and J 3 bases; nucleotides not matched to a gene: 3.

This clone was observed once. The chain links TRBV11-2 to TRBJ2-7, with 7 bases aligning to TRBD2. After removal of 0 bases from V and 0 bases from J, the junction contained 5 bases not matched to a gene. This CDR3 contains 16 residues. Germline CDR1 is SGHAT and CDR2 is FQNNGV. The CDR3 spells CASSLDRGGISYEQYF. The CDR3 DNA reads as TGTGCCAGCAGCTTAGATCGGGGAGGGATCTCCTACGAGCAGTACTTC.

V usage is TRBV27 and J usage is TRBJ1-1; TRBD1 matches at 8 bases. After removal of 5 bases from V and 10 bases from J, the junction contained 6 bases not matched to a gene. Germline-derived CDR1 and CDR2 are MNHEY and SMNVEV (reference sequence). The CDR3 has 12 residues. The DNA for the CDR3 is TGTGCCAGCAGTCCAATACAGGGGGGAGCTTTCTTT. This translates into CASSPIQGGAFF.

The sample holds one count of this clone. A far larger clone is only one base removed, so a read error is likely. V and J are TRBV5-5 and TRBJ2-7, with TRBD2 as a possible D gene (6 bases). The CDR3 length is 19 residues. The V end was cut by 4 bases, the J end by 0 bases, with 26 bases between. The V gene's germline CDR1 is SGHKS and CDR2 YYEKEE (reference sequence). The CDR3 DNA sequence: TGTGCCAGCAGCCAAGAGCCGGGAGCGGGCGCCCTGAGCTCCTACGAGCAGTACTTC. Translated, it gives CASSQEPGAGALSSYEQYF.

The gene calls are TRBV29-1 and TRBJ2-1; 9 bases agree with TRBD2. Germline V gene data show CDR1 as SQVTM and CDR2 as ANQGSEA. This CDR3 comprises 14 residues. The V and J ends lost 6 bases and 9 bases, in that order; junction bases with no gene match: 12. The CDR3 DNA follows: TGCAGCGTCGTGACTAGCGGCAGTCGCGGTGAGCAGTTCTTC. It translates to CSVVTSGSRGEQFF.

The V gene is TRBV29-1, the J gene TRBJ1-5; TRBD1 matches 9 bases. Germline-derived CDR1 and CDR2 are SQVTM and ANQGSEA. CDR3 size: 13 residues. V shed 7 bases and J 3 bases; nucleotides not matched to a gene: 4. This CDR3 is CSAGQGYNQPQHF. The CDR3 DNA follows: TGCAGCGCCGGACAGGGGTACAATCAGCCCCAGCATTTT.

V usage is TRBV7-2 and J usage is TRBJ2-7; 9 bases match TRBD1. The CDR3 has 14 amino acids. Trimming took 5 bases from V and 7 from J; bases not matched to a gene: 9. The germline CDR1 and CDR2 sequences are SGHTA and FQGNSA. The CDR3 sequence: CASSHIAGTGEQYF. The DNA of the CDR3 is TGTGCCAGCAGCCATATAGCAGGGACAGGGGAGCAGTACTTC.